This TCR beta chain originates from a study of persistence of HIV-infected CD4 T cells. For the study at large: A median of roughly 8 years of suppressive ART preceded sampling.

The CDR3 covers 12 residues. V lost 5 bases and J lost 0, with 4 bases in between. Germline V lookup: CDR1 SEHNR, CDR2 FQNEAQ (reference sequence). Of note for this clone: The antigen is unknown.

Cells were stimulated with overlapping HIV-1 Gag 15-mer peptides. Sorting of responding CD4+ T cells relied on upregulated CD40 ligand together with CD69. The libraries were made with immunoSEQ version 4 in survey mode. The protocol was immunoSEQ multiplex PCR, while the TCRdb copy is restricted to in-frame clones and leaves out a portion. The sample consists of tens of thousands of clones, roughly 70% of them appearing once. The sequencing used CD4+ T cells sorted from PBMCs after 18-hour stimulation, collected from a patient who received antiretroviral therapy. The rearrangement uses TRBV7-9 and TRBJ1-2; no clear D gene. The TCR sequence derives from an adult man with HIV who was CMV-seropositive. Here the CDR3 DNA reads TGTGCCAGCAGCGGGGCTAACTATGGCTACACCTTC. It codes for CASSGANYGYTF.